This T cell receptor beta chain was obtained from a study of neurological immune-mediated disorders. V dropped 5 bases and J dropped 4; count of bases not matched to a gene: 10. CDR1 and CDR2 (germline): SGHVS, FNYEAQ. This CDR3 is 16 amino acids long. MiXCR, run by TCRdb on the 5' RACE reads, gives a single entry per CDR3 protein. The sample shows approximately 46,000 distinct CDR3 sequences, under 3.5% of them seen only once. This clonotype occurred many times. This receptor was identified in a woman aged 50 to 65 with multiple sclerosis. The chain uses TRBV7-6 and TRBJ1-2, with TRBD1 matching 10 bases. The sample was PBMCs. The CDR3 region has the DNA TGTGCCAGCAGCGCCGGGACAGGGGCCTTTATCTATGGCTACACCTTC. Encoded protein: CASSAGTGAFIYGYTF. The full variable domain, completed using reference TRBV7-6 and TRBJ1-2, is GAGVSQSPRYKVTKRGQDVALRCDPISGHVSLYWYRQALGQGPEFLTYFNYEAQQDKSGLPNDRFSAERPEGSISTLTIQRTEQRDSAMYRCASSAGTGAFIYGYTFGSGTRLTVV.